Presented here are 10 T cell receptor beta chains from one specimen sequenced in a study of T cells in localized non-small cell lung cancer. Sequencing used immunoSEQ multiplex PCR; TCRdb keeps in-frame clones, though not all of them. The sample shows about 1,300 clones, 36% of them seen only once. The sequences come from lung tumor tissue, collected before any cancer treatment. The receptors derive from a woman aged 18-55 years with stage I lung adenocarcinoma.

By frequency in the sample, this clone is large. The V call is TRBV28, the J call TRBJ1-3; possible D gene TRBD1, 5 bases. The CDR3 has 15 amino acids. Trimming removed 3 bases at V and 0 bases at J, with 9 bases between. The germline CDR1 and CDR2 sequences are MDHEN and SYDVKM. The CDR3 spells CASSFGTVSGNTIYF. In DNA, the CDR3 is TGTGCCAGCAGTTTTGGGACTGTCTCTGGAAACACCATATATTTT.

In its sample, this clone was seen a few times. The chain joins TRBV4-1 to TRBJ2-3, with unresolved D. The CDR3 has 15 amino acids. CDR1 is MGHRA and CDR2 is YSYEKL in the germline V gene. Trimming pared 4 bases from V and 3 bases from J, leaving 14 bases between. CDR3 in amino acids: CASSPRPDLTDTQYF. CDR3 nucleotide sequence: TGCGCCAGCAGCCCGAGACCGGATCTTACAGATACGCAGTATTTT.

The chain couples TRBV14 to TRBJ1-1; no firm D call. CDR3 length: 13 residues. V lost 2 bases to trimming and J lost 2 bases, with 6 bases between them. Germline-derived CDR1 and CDR2 are SGHDN and FVKESK. The CDR3 DNA is TGTGCCAGCAGCCAAAGCAGCAACACTGAAGCTTTCTTT. Translated, it gives CASSQSSNTEAFF. The variable domain in full, completed from reference TRBV14 and TRBJ1-1, reads EAGVTQFPSHSVIEKGQTVTLRCDPISGHDNLYWYRRVMGKEIKFLLHFVKESKQDESGMPNNRFLAERTGGTYSTLKVQPAELEDSGVYFCASSQSSNTEAFFGQGTRLTVV.

The sample holds one count of this clone. CDR3 region: CATSRAVGTKNIQYF. For the CDR3, the DNA is TGTGCCACCAGCAGGGCAGTGGGGACCAAAAACATTCAGTACTTC. The rearrangement links TRBV15 to TRBJ2-4; no clear D gene. The V end was cut by 3 bases, the J end by 2 bases, with 11 bases between. This CDR3 region has 15 residues. In germline, CDR1 is LNHNV, CDR2 YYDKDF (reference sequence).

In its sample, this clone ranks as large. The V gene is TRBV9, the J gene TRBJ2-5; D not certain. The V gene lost 5 bases and the J gene lost 5 bases, with 13 bases spanning the gap. The germline V gene has CDR1 SGDLS and CDR2 YYNGEE. The CDR3 sequence is 13 residues long. The CDR3 region has the DNA TGTGCCAGCAGTCCCCCCGGCAGGGAGACCCAGTACTTC. It is translated as CASSPPGRETQYF.

V and J are TRBV19 and TRBJ2-6, with TRBD2 matching 12 bases. J was trimmed by 2 bases and V by 6 bases; bases with no gene match: 5. Germline V gene data show CDR1 as LNHDA and CDR2 as SQIVND (reference sequence). The CDR3 extends over 17 amino acids. CDR3 residues: CASRKGLAGTGANVLTF. The CDR3 DNA is TGTGCCAGTAGAAAAGGACTAGCGGGAACTGGGGCCAACGTCCTGACTTTC.

The chain couples TRBV10-2 to TRBJ1-5; TRBD1 is a possible D gene (6 bases). The germline V gene encodes CDR1 WSHSY and CDR2 SAAADI. The length of the CDR3 is 16 residues. V was clipped by 2 bases and J by 0 bases, with 11 bases between them. The CDR3 spells CASSERTEYSNQPQHF. CDR3 nucleotides: TGCGCCAGCAGTGAGCGGACAGAATATAGCAATCAGCCCCAGCATTTT.

This chain connects TRBV19 to TRBJ1-5; 8 bases fit TRBD1. CDR1 and CDR2 from the germline V gene are LNHDA and SQIVND (reference sequence). The CDR3 is 12 amino acids. V shed 6 bases and J 7 bases; nucleotides not matched to a gene: 2. The CDR3 DNA reads TGTGCCAGTAGGGACAGGGAACAGCCCCAGCATTTT. Translating it yields CASRDREQPQHF.

The chain uses TRBV29-1 and TRBJ1-2; 7 nucleotides match TRBD1. The CDR3 loop spans 16 amino acids. CDR1 and CDR2 from the germline V gene are SQVTM and ANQGSEA. V shed 1 base and J 0 bases; nucleotides not matched to a gene: 8. The CDR3 is CSVEVRQGRTNYGYTF. The CDR3 bases are TGCAGCGTTGAAGTTAGACAGGGCCGTACTAACTATGGCTACACCTTC.

The J gene is TRBJ2-3, the V gene TRBV29-1; 7 bases match TRBD1. J was trimmed by 5 bases and V by 4 bases; bases with no gene match: 3. The germline V gene has CDR1 SQVTM and CDR2 ANQGSEA. The CDR3 length is 12 residues. The DNA for the CDR3 is TGCAGCGTTGTGGGGACAGAAGATACGCAGTATTTT. As protein: CSVVGTEDTQYF.